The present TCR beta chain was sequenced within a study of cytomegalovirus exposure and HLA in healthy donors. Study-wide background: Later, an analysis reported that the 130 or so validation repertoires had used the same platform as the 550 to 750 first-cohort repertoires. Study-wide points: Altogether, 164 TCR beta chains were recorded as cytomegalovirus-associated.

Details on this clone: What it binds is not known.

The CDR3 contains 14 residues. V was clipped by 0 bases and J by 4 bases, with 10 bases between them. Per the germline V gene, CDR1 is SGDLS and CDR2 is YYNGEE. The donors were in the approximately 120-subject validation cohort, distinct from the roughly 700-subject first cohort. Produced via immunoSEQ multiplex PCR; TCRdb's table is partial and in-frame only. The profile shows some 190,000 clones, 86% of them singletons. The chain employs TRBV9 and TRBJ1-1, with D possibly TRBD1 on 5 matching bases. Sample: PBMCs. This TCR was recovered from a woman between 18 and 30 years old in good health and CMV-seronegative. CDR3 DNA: TGTGCCAGCAGCGTAGATCCGGGGGGCACTGAAGCTTTCTTT. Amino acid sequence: CASSVDPGGTEAFF.